This T cell receptor (beta chain) came from a study of Ad26.COV2.S vaccination and SARS-CoV-2 variants. For the study at large: Intramuscular Ad26.COV2.S at 5x10^10 or 1x10^11 viral particles.

Sequencing was performed with immunoSEQ multiplex PCR; in TCRdb, only in-frame clones are kept and a portion is missing. The sample has a few hundred thousand clones; around nine tenths are singletons. This CDR3 comprises 13 residues. V lost 3 bases to trimming and J lost 0 bases, with 5 bases between them. Germline values: CDR1 LNHDA, CDR2 SQIVND (reference sequence). Described treatment: over 15 received Ad26.COV2.S at low or high dose, single or two shots; several received placebo; per-sample allocation not given. Samples were taken on day 63 after the first vaccine or placebo injection. A note on this clone: The same CDR3 also results from other DNA sequences found in this sample.

Here the sequenced sample was peripheral blood, taken in a trial of Ad26.COV2.S vaccine versus placebo. The gene calls are TRBV19 and TRBJ1-2; no firm D call. This clonotype was sampled from a person aged 18-60 years who received the Ad26.COV2.S COVID-19 vaccine or a placebo. CDR3 coding DNA: TGTGCCAGTAGTATCGGGACTAACTATGGCTACACCTTC. Protein: CASSIGTNYGYTF.